Listed below are T cell receptor beta chains from one sample, sequenced in a study of radiation and T cells in renal cell carcinoma. Only in-frame clones appear in the TCRdb table, and some are missing; sequencing was by immunoSEQ multiplex PCR. The repertoire consists of 150,000 to 160,000 clones, with roughly 89% occurring once and the leading ten covering 10% to 15%. Sequences were derived from blood, sampled from a patient whose treatment included radiotherapy and nephrectomy. Source of these receptors: a woman aged 45-60 years with renal cell carcinoma. The conserved cysteine and the conserved F or W are not part of the CDR3 here. Each record gives: J gene, V gene, CDR3 protein.

>TRBJ2-3|TRBV9
ASSSRDRSTDTQY
>TRBJ1-2|TRBV4-3
ASSQHRGGGYGYT
>TRBJ1-4|TRBV6-1
ASSVTTGIGTNEKLF
>TRBJ2-7|TRBV5-4
ASTLDGTAYEQY
>TRBJ1-2|TRBV4-3
ASSPPGSYGYT
>TRBJ1-1|TRBV5-8
ASSSRERWPALDMNTEAF
>TRBJ2-7|TRBV5-1
ASSLGAAGRIYEQY
>TRBJ2-3|TRBV6-1
ASSDQRAAGTQY
>TRBJ2-1|TRBV6-5
ASSNYYNEQF
>TRBJ1-2|TRBV6-1
ASSEVEGNYGYT